This T cell receptor (beta chain) is drawn from a study of shared clonotypes between healthy human individuals. An assay was performed, and its level was deep. This table comes from immunoSEQ multiplex PCR, and its TCRdb copy is limited to in-frame clones, with some not included. Of about 980,000 clones in the sample, 70% to 85% are singletons; the top ten hold over 1.3%. Germline assignment: CDR1 ENHRY and CDR2 SYGVKD. With 6 bases removed from V and 4 bases from J, the gap between germline ends came to 13 bases. The CDR3 is 13 residues long. This clone appeared a few times. The same CDR3 can be traced to other DNA sequences in this sample.

The chain uses TRBV10-3 and TRBJ2-7, with D possibly called TRBD1 or TRBD2 (5 bases each). Sequencing was done on a sample of memory CD4+ T cells sorted from blood. As for subset: CD45RA-negative fraction. This receptor was taken from a man between 18 and 35 years old in good health. CDR3 in amino acids: CAISSGTEYEQYF. For the CDR3, the DNA is TGTGCCATCAGCTCCGGGACGGAGTACGAGCAGTACTTC.